These 7 T cell receptor beta chains were all obtained from the same sample, sequenced in a study of cytomegalovirus exposure and HLA in healthy donors. The PCR made use of 60 Vbeta and 13 Jbeta primers. The method was immunoSEQ multiplex PCR; TCRdb's version includes in-frame clones alone and lacks a portion of them. Of 100,000 or so clones listed, over 75% are singletons. The material sequenced was PBMCs. These TCRs come from a woman aged 40 to 55 in good health and CMV-seropositive.

This chain uses TRBV4-1 with TRBJ1-4; D perhaps matches TRBD1 (5 bases). The CDR3 consists of 15 residues. Trimming shortened V by 4 bases and J by 5 bases, and 14 bases separated the two germline ends. Germline V CDR1 and CDR2: MGHRA, YSYEKL. The CDR3: CASSRLQVINEKLFF. The DNA for the CDR3 is TGCGCCAGCAGCCGGCTACAGGTTATAAATGAAAAACTGTTTTTT.

This clone was seen a single time. This rearrangement joins TRBV4-1 to TRBJ2-7; 9 bases are a match to TRBD1. Germline trimming cut 0 bases from V and 4 bases from J; bases unmatched to any gene: 10. Germline CDR1 MGHRA, CDR2 YSYEKL. This CDR3 comprises 17 residues. CDR3 sequence reads: CASSQDVDRGLAYEQYF. CDR3 sequence (DNA): TGCGCCAGCAGCCAAGATGTCGACAGGGGGTTAGCGTACGAGCAGTACTTC.

This clone has just one count. The chain employs TRBV11-2 and TRBJ1-5; D unclear. Germline loops: CDR1 SGHAT, CDR2 FQNNGV. CDR3 size: 13 residues. Trimming took 2 bases from V and 6 from J, leaving 8 bases between them. The CDR3 DNA reads as TGTGCCAGCAGCTTATCCACCGGTCAGCCCCAGCATTTT. Its protein is CASSLSTGQPQHF. The full variable domain, completed using reference TRBV11-2 and TRBJ1-5, is EAGVAQSPRYKIIEKRQSVAFWCNPISGHATLYWYQQILGQGPKLLIQFQNNGVVDDSQLPKDRFSAERLKGVDSTLKIQPAKLEDSAVYLCASSLSTGQPQHFGDGTRLSIL.

This chain links TRBV5-4 with TRBJ2-5, with D tentatively TRBD2 (5 bases). The J call may be incorrect, as the DNA end agrees better with TRBJ2-7. From germline, CDR1 is SGHNT and CDR2 YYREEE (reference sequence). The CDR3 has 13 residues. The CDR3 sequence: CASSLVASHEQYF. DNA of the CDR3: TGTGCCAGCAGCTTGGTGGCTAGCCACGAGCAGTACTTC.

This chain joins TRBV19 and TRBJ2-7; the D gene is possibly TRBD1 (7 bases). Trimming took 7 bases from V and 5 from J, leaving 18 bases between them. This CDR3 region has 14 residues. Germline CDR1 is LNHDA and CDR2 is SQIVND (reference sequence). CDR3 sequence reads: CASIRGTVHHEQYF. Written as DNA, the CDR3 is TGTGCCAGTATCCGCGGGACAGTACATCACGAGCAGTACTTC.

The chain employs TRBV5-1 and TRBJ1-1; TRBD1 agrees at 8 bases. The V and J ends lost 4 bases and 6 bases, in that order; junction bases with no gene match: 8. The CDR3 extends over 14 amino acids. Germline loops: CDR1 SGHRS, CDR2 YFSETQ. This chain's CDR3 is CASSVQGADAEAFF. CDR3 nucleotide sequence: TGCGCCAGCAGCGTGCAGGGGGCTGACGCTGAAGCTTTCTTT.

The V call is TRBV6-1, the J call TRBJ1-5; tentative D call: TRBD1 (5 bases). The CDR3 spans 15 residues. CDR1 is MNHNS, CDR2 SASEGT, per germline. V was cut by 7 bases and J by 5 bases, with 18 bases left in between. In nucleotides, the CDR3 is TGTGCCAGCAACCTGCGGCAGGGCTTTTATCAGCCCCAGCATTTT. Translation gives CASNLRQGFYQPQHF.